This T cell receptor (beta chain) comes out of a study of CD8 T cells in ankylosing spondylitis. Study-level points and caveats: Disease-linked clones proved CD8+ and comparatively uncommon in peripheral blood. In the blood and synovial fluid of reactive arthritis, some motif variants had been previously reported.

This CDR3 comprises 14 residues. Germline loops: CDR1 SGHRS, CDR2 YFSETQ. The V and J ends lost 7 bases and 3 bases respectively, with 14 bases between them. Making use of molecular barcodes, quantitative 5'-RACE generated TCR beta libraries. From the 5' RACE reads, TCRdb called clonotypes with MiXCR, one entry per CDR3 protein. Counted here are 300,000 to 350,000 distinct CDR3 sequences, about 20% occurring once; the ten biggest clones make up 3.5%. About this clonotype itself: The antigen remains unidentified.

Sequencing was carried out using blood, either unsorted or a sorted T cell fraction (not recorded which). The chain recombines TRBV5-1 with TRBJ2-1; D might be TRBD1 or TRBD2, each matching 6 bases. The receptor was isolated from a female donor with ankylosing spondylitis or in good health (not recorded which). In DNA form, the CDR3 reads TGCGCCAGCTCCTGGGGGGCCCACTACAATGAGCAGTTCTTC. It encodes CASSWGAHYNEQFF.